This T cell receptor beta chain was found in a study of CD8 T cells in Susac syndrome. Reverse transcription of roughly 0.5 to 1 ug RNA was carried out with random hexamers. TCRdb analysed the immunoSEQ multiplex PCR reads with MiXCR anew, one entry per CDR3 protein. The table has around 150,000 distinct CDR3 sequences, over 90% seen once. CDR1 is SGHTA, CDR2 FQGTGA, per germline. There are 13 residues in the CDR3. Trimming removed 5 bases from V and 7 bases from J; junction bases left unmatched: 5. This chain links TRBV7-3 with TRBJ1-2; TRBD1 agrees at 9 bases. The sequencing sample was made of CD8+ T cells from PBMCs. This receptor was taken from a human donor with Susac syndrome. Here the CDR3 reads CASSLTGGSGYTF. CDR3 DNA sequence: TGTGCCAGCAGCCTCACAGGGGGCTCTGGCTACACCTTC.